The clone carrying this T cell receptor beta chain was picked up a small number of times. The antigen is not known. Preparing the TCRbeta library involved the use of unique molecular identifiers. Using its own MiXCR run on the PCR reads, TCRdb lists one record per CDR3 protein. Of 300,000 or so distinct CDR3 sequences in the sample, around 25% are singletons; the top ten hold approximately 10%. This entry is derived from a study of T-cell reconstitution after alpha-beta-depleted transplantation in children. Findings and limits, study-wide: TCRbeta diversity was high at day 60 in some patients (a result of surviving recipient T cells and thymic progenitors). Expanded graft clones numbering several hundred reportedly gave rise to alpha-beta T cells about two months after transplant.

Germline CDR1 DFQATT, CDR2 SNEGSKA (reference sequence). The CDR3 totals 14 residues. V was pared by 0 bases and J by 7 bases, with 13 bases between. V gene TRBV20-1 combines with J gene TRBJ1-5, with D maybe TRBD1 (5 bases). The sample consisted of PBMCs, mostly from graft donor cells, taken 180 days after TCRalphabeta/CD19-depleted stem cell transplant. The sequence was collected from a male patient between 5 and 17 years old who had a stem cell transplant for acute lymphoblastic leukemia, so the T cells may come from the graft donor. CDR3 sequence: CSARDAGSSQPQHF. Here the CDR3 DNA reads TGCAGTGCTAGAGATGCAGGGTCAAGCCAGCCCCAGCATTTT.